These T cell receptor beta chains were read from a single sample in a study of blood T cell repertoires in COVID-19. Data came from immunoSEQ multiplex PCR; TCRdb stores just in-frame clones and leaves some out. Of 400,000 to 450,000 clones listed, roughly 89% are singletons. Sequencing was carried out using peripheral blood. These receptors were collected from a young woman with active or convalescent COVID-19. The CDR3 runs from the conserved cysteine through the conserved F or W. The D gene is left open where the match is weak. Size values are once, few and many counts, or a class for expanded clones, and some rows have none.

J,D,V,size,DNA,CDR3
TRBJ1-1,-,TRBV5-1,-,TGCGCCAGCAGCGTTCCCCGGGACATTAACACTGAAGCTTTCTTT,CASSVPRDINTEAFF
TRBJ1-2,-,TRBV6-5,-,TGTGCCAGCAGTTACTTGAGGTCGTATGGCTACACCTTC,CASSYLRSYGYTF
TRBJ1-2,TRBD1,TRBV5-1,-,TGCGCCAGCAGCTCAGGACAGGTTAACTATGGCTACACCTTC,CASSSGQVNYGYTF
TRBJ2-3,-,TRBV5-6,-,TGTGCCAGCAGCTTACGGACAGGCACAGATACGCAGTATTTT,CASSLRTGTDTQYF
TRBJ1-2,TRBD1,TRBV9,-,TGTGCCAGCAGCCCCCGGGAGGGGGCGGTCTTAGGCTATGGCTACACCTTC,CASSPREGAVLGYGYTF
TRBJ2-2,TRBD2,TRBV19,-,TGTGCCAGTAGTATAGCCCATTTTCACATAGCGGGAGAAAACACCGGGGAGCTGTTTTTT,CASSIAHFHIAGENTGELFF
TRBJ1-2,-,TRBV5-1,-,TGCGCCAGCAGCTTGGCCACGGACTATGGCTACACCTTC,CASSLATDYGYTF
TRBJ2-1,TRBD1,TRBV5-5,many,TGTGCCAGCAGCTTGTCGCCGAGGACAGGGGTCAATGAGCAGTTCTTC,CASSLSPRTGVNEQFF
TRBJ1-4,-,TRBV4-1,once,TGCGCCAGCAGCCCAGGGGCAGGGAGTGAAAAACTGTTTTTT,CASSPGAGSEKLFF
TRBJ2-3,-,TRBV6-1,-,TGTGCCAGCAGTGAAGTAGCTACCCCAGATACGCAGTATTTT,CASSEVATPDTQYF
TRBJ1-5,TRBD1,TRBV2,few,TGTGCCAGCAGTGGGGACAGGGGCAATCAGCCCCAGCATTTT,CASSGDRGNQPQHF
TRBJ2-6,-,TRBV19,-,TGTGCCAGTACCGCAGGGGCGATTAACTCTGGGGCCAACGTCCTGACTTTC,CASTAGAINSGANVLTF
TRBJ1-1,-,TRBV29-1,-,TGCAGCGCGAGCAGGGGCGGTGGGGCTGAAGCTTTCTTT,CSASRGGGAEAFF
TRBJ1-5,TRBD1,TRBV7-9,-,TGTGCCAGCAGCTCGGGACAGGGGCCCCAGCATTTT,CASSSGQGPQHF
TRBJ2-1,-,TRBV24-1,-,TGTGCCACCAGTGATAAGGGGGGGCCGGGCAATGAGCAGTTCTTC,CATSDKGGPGNEQFF
TRBJ2-1,-,TRBV5-4,-,TGTGCCAGCCACCCACCGGCTAGCAAGTACAATGAGCAGTTCTTC,CASHPPASKYNEQFF
TRBJ2-5,TRBD2,TRBV6-1,-,TGTGCCAGCAGTGATTGGGGTGTTGCGGGGGGCGGCAGGGGTAAGACCCAGTACTTC,CASSDWGVAGGGRGKTQYF
TRBJ2-1,TRBD1,TRBV19,-,TGTGCCAGTAGTACCCGGGGACAGGGTCCCCTCAATGAGCAGTTCTTC,CASSTRGQGPLNEQFF
TRBJ2-2,TRBD2,TRBV7-2,few,TGTGCCAGCAGCTTAGCGGCTAGCGGGACCGGGGAGCTGTTTTTT,CASSLAASGTGELFF
TRBJ1-2,-,TRBV5-1,-,TGCGCCAGCAGCCAAACACAAGTCTCTAGTCCGGCTAACTATGGCTACACCTTC,CASSQTQVSSPANYGYTF
TRBJ1-1,TRBD1,TRBV10-3,-,TGTGCCATCAGTGAGTACCGACAGGGTGAAGCTTTCTTT,CAISEYRQGEAFF
TRBJ1-6,-,TRBV3-1/TRBV3-2,-,TGTGCCAGCAGCCAAAACGAGGAACGGTCACCCCTCCACTTT,CASSQNEERSPLHF
TRBJ2-7,TRBD1,TRBV6-1,-,TGTGCCAGCAGTGAAGGGACAGGGGGCCGGCAGTACTTC,CASSEGTGGRQYF
TRBJ1-4,TRBD1,TRBV18,-,TGTGCCAGCTCACGCACAGGGGACTCTAATGAAAAACTGTTTTTT,CASSRTGDSNEKLFF
TRBJ1-2,TRBD1,TRBV6-5,-,TGTGCCAGCAGTTACTTAAGGACAGGGAGATCCGGCTACACCTTC,CASSYLRTGRSGYTF
TRBJ1-1,-,TRBV4-1,-,TGCGCCAGCAGCCAAACGGGGGAGTGGAGCACTGAAGCTTTCTTT,CASSQTGEWSTEAFF
TRBJ1-5,-,TRBV27,-,TGTGCCAGCAGCCTTGGCCGCAATCAGCCCCAGCATTTT,CASSLGRNQPQHF
TRBJ2-2,-,TRBV2,-,TGTGCCAGCAGTGTCATCCCAGCAACTACGAACACCGGGGAGCTGTTTTTT,CASSVIPATTNTGELFF
TRBJ2-7,-,TRBV9,once,TGTGCCAGCAGCGCGACTTCCTACGAGCAGTACTTC,CASSATSYEQYF
TRBJ1-1,TRBD1,TRBV7-2,-,TGTGCCAGCAGCTTAGTGGCCGGGACAGGGGTATGGACTGAAGCTTTCTTT,CASSLVAGTGVWTEAFF
TRBJ2-1,TRBD2,TRBV4-1,-,TGCGCCAGCAGCCTAACTACTAGCGGGGACTACAATGAGCAGTTCTTC,CASSLTTSGDYNEQFF
TRBJ1-4,-,TRBV21-1,-,TGTGCCAGCAGCAGCATACCGGGACAGGAAATTTTTGAGACTAATGAAAAACTGTTTTTT,CASSSIPGQEIFETNEKLFF
TRBJ1-2,-,TRBV19,-,TGTGCCAGTACCACACAAACAGGTTACTACACCTTC,CASTTQTGYYTF
TRBJ2-1,-,TRBV27,-,TGTGCCAGCCGGGGTCTCCTCTCCTACAATGAGCAGTTCTTC,CASRGLLSYNEQFF
TRBJ1-2,-,TRBV19,-,TGTGCCAGTAGTAAGGAGGGTCGTTATGGCTACACCTTC,CASSKEGRYGYTF
TRBJ2-1,-,TRBV7-6,-,TGTGCCAGCAGCTTAAACTTCAATGAGCAGTTCTTC,CASSLNFNEQFF
TRBJ1-1,-,TRBV29-1,-,TGCAGCGTTGGGGGAGGACTCAGCACTGAAGCTTTCTTT,CSVGGGLSTEAFF
TRBJ1-6,TRBD1,TRBV5-4,-,TGTGCCAGCACCCAAATCGACAGGGGTGATTCACCCCTCCACTTT,CASTQIDRGDSPLHF
TRBJ1-2,TRBD1,TRBV27,-,TGTGCCAGCAGCGGACTAACAGGGGGCTATGGCTACACCTTC,CASSGLTGGYGYTF
TRBJ2-2,-,TRBV18,-,TGTGCCAGCTCACCACCTAGCGGTAACACCGGGGAGCTGTTTTTT,CASSPPSGNTGELFF
TRBJ1-1,-,TRBV19,-,TGTGCCAGTAGTACCCGGGGAGGGAGTGTGTGGAACACTGAAGCTTTCTTT,CASSTRGGSVWNTEAFF
TRBJ1-6,-,TRBV28,-,TGTGCCAGCAGTGGGCCGGGGGATCGGTCACCCCTCCACTTT,CASSGPGDRSPLHF
TRBJ1-5,-,TRBV5-5,-,TGTGCCAGCAGCTTGTACGGGTTTGGCGATCAGCCCCAGCATTTT,CASSLYGFGDQPQHF
TRBJ1-1,TRBD1,TRBV19,-,TGTGCCAGTAGAACGGCTTCCGGGACAGCCACTGAAGCTTTCTTT,CASRTASGTATEAFF
TRBJ2-7,TRBD2,TRBV7-9,-,TGTGCCAGCAGCTTAATGGCGGGGGGGAACTACGAGCAGTACTTC,CASSLMAGGNYEQYF
TRBJ1-5,-,TRBV10-2,once,TGCGCCAGCAGTTATTCAGGGGATCAGCCCCAGCATTTT,CASSYSGDQPQHF
TRBJ1-3,-,TRBV5-6,-,TGTGCCAGCAGCCATGGCGGCTCTGGAAACACCATATATTTT,CASSHGGSGNTIYF
TRBJ2-2,TRBD1,TRBV7-8,many,TGTGCCAGCAGCTTAGAGACAGGGGCCGGGGAGCTGTTTTTT,CASSLETGAGELFF
TRBJ2-7,TRBD1,TRBV6-1,-,TGTGCCAGCAGCGAAGACAGGGGGCGGCAGTACTTC,CASSEDRGRQYF
TRBJ2-7,-,TRBV20-1,-,TGCAGTGCTAGTTCCAGGGAGGACTACGAGCAGTACTTC,CSASSREDYEQYF
TRBJ1-3,-,TRBV11-2,-,TGTGCCAGCAGCTTATACGAGGGAAACACCATATATTTT,CASSLYEGNTIYF
TRBJ1-1,-,TRBV14,-,TGTGCCAGCAGCCAAAAAATAACGGGAAATACTGAAGCTTTCTTT,CASSQKITGNTEAFF
TRBJ2-1,-,TRBV19,-,TGTGCCAGTAGTTACCCCCTGGACTTGAACAATGAGCAGTTCTTC,CASSYPLDLNNEQFF
TRBJ2-1,-,TRBV30,-,TGTGCCTGGAGTGTACTAGTTCATGAGCAGTTCTTC,CAWSVLVHEQFF
TRBJ2-3,-,TRBV19,-,TGTGCCAGTAGTAACGACATTAACGTCCCCACAGATACGCAGTATTTT,CASSNDINVPTDTQYF
TRBJ1-6,-,TRBV10-2,-,TGCGCCAGCAGTGATGGAGGGTCTAATTCACCCCTCCACTTT,CASSDGGSNSPLHF